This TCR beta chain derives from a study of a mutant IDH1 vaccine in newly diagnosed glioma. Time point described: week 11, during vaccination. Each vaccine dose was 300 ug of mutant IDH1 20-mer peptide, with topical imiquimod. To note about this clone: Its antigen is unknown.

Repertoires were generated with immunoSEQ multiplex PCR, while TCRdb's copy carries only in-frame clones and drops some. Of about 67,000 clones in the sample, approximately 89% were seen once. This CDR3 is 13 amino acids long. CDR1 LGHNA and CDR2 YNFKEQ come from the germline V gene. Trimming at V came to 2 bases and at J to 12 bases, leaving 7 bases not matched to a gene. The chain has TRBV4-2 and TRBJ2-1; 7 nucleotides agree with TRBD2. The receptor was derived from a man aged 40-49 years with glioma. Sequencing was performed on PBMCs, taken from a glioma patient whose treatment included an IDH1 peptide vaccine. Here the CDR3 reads CASSQFSSGGQFF. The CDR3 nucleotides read TGTGCCAGCAGCCAATTTTCGTCGGGGGGGCAGTTCTTC.